This paragraph reports one TCR beta chain. What it binds is unknown. This entry is derived from a study of OX40 agonist ivuxolimab in advanced cancers. At the level of the study: Ivuxolimab, an agonistic anti-OX40 (CD134) antibody, was given to patients. The patients received ivuxolimab by intravenous route every 2 weeks at 0.01 to 10 mg/kg. Overall study results and limits: With doses of 0.1 to 3.0 mg/kg, CD4+ and CD8+ blood T cells had undergone clonal expansion by week 6.

Clones were read by immunoSEQ multiplex PCR, and TCRdb kept only the in-frame ones, dropping some. The sample lists 60,000 to 85,000 clones, more than 75% occurring once. Cycle 7 day 1, cycle 4 day 1, and baseline were the timepoints at which blood was sampled. V trimming: 3 bases; J trimming: 5 bases; junction bases outside the gene matches: 7. The CDR3 covers 15 residues. Germline CDR1 GTSNPN, CDR2 SVGIG (reference sequence). This specimen consisted of CD4+ or CD8+ T cells sorted from blood, obtained in a trial of the OX40 agonist ivuxolimab. This clonotype originated in an adult with an advanced solid tumor such as melanoma, head and neck, liver or kidney cancer. The chain uses TRBV30 and TRBJ2-1, with TRBD2 matching over 10 bases. The CDR3 here is CAWSSLAGANNEQFF. CDR3 DNA sequence: TGTGCCTGGAGCTCGCTAGCGGGAGCGAACAATGAGCAGTTCTTC.